The 17 T cell receptor beta chains below all came from one sample that was sequenced in a study of beta chain features in type 1 diabetes. Every bit of the isolated RNA underwent reverse transcription, so sequencing read expressed TCRB transcripts. Data came from immunoSEQ multiplex PCR; TCRdb stores just in-frame clones and leaves some out. In the table there are about 210,000 clones, approximately 10% of which are singletons. The source material was central memory CD4+ T cells from blood. These receptors all stem from a man in his late teens or twenties in good health.

The chain is built from TRBV18 and TRBJ2-7; 9 bases line up with TRBD1. The length of the CDR3 is 14 residues. J lost 3 bases, V lost 5 bases, and 5 bases had no gene match. Germline V lookup: CDR1 KGHSH, CDR2 LQKENI. The CDR3 DNA sequence: TGTGCCAGCTCAGCGCGGGACAGGGACTACGAGCAGTACTTC. Protein sequence: CASSARDRDYEQYF.

V usage is TRBV29-1 and J usage is TRBJ2-7; possibly TRBD2 for D (5 bases). The germline V and J ends were trimmed by 4 bases and 7 bases, with 20 bases remaining between them. The germline gives CDR1 SQVTM, CDR2 ANQGSEA. The CDR3 extends over 14 amino acids. The CDR3 protein is CSVGWSGSRGEQYF. The CDR3 DNA follows: TGCAGCGTTGGATGGTCGGGGTCCCGGGGAGAGCAGTACTTC.

This clone was counted between two and nine times. The chain joins TRBV2 to TRBJ2-4; TRBD1 might be the D (6 bases). The CDR3 is 15 amino acids. The germline V gene has CDR1 SNHLY and CDR2 FYNNEI. The V end was cut by 0 bases, the J end by 7 bases, with 13 bases between. In DNA, the CDR3 is TGTGCCAGCAGTGAAGCGAGGGGGAGAGGCAACATTCAGTACTTC. Its translation is CASSEARGRGNIQYF. Drawing the rest from reference TRBV2 and TRBJ2-4, the complete variable domain is EPEVTQTPSHQVTQMGQEVILRCVPISNHLYFYWYRQILGQKVEFLVSFYNNEISEKSEIFDDQFSVERPDGSNFTLKIRSTKLEDSAMYFCASSEARGRGNIQYFGAGTRLSVL.

This clone was seen ten or more times. The chain links TRBV7-2 to TRBJ2-3; D is perhaps TRBD2 (7 bases). V was trimmed by 6 bases and J by 0 bases, leaving 13 bases between them. The CDR3 extends over 15 amino acids. CDR1 is SGHTA, CDR2 FQGNSA, per germline. CDR3 protein: CASRIQGGSTDTQYF. Written as DNA, the CDR3 is TGTGCCAGCAGGATACAGGGAGGGAGCACAGATACGCAGTATTTT.

This clone showed up just a few times. The same CDR3 is also encoded by other DNA sequences in this sample. The gene calls are TRBV28 and TRBJ2-1; TRBD2 matches at 7 bases. Germline-derived CDR1 and CDR2 are MDHEN and SYDVKM. This CDR3 is built from 15 residues. V shed 2 bases and J 0 bases; nucleotides not matched to a gene: 1. CDR3 DNA: TGTGCCAGCAGTTTAGGCGGGAGCTCCTACAATGAGCAGTTCTTC. Residues: CASSLGGSSYNEQFF.

In this sample, this clone turned up many times. The V gene is TRBV5-1, the J gene TRBJ2-5; 7 positions match TRBD2. Germline V gene sequence: CDR1 SGHRS, CDR2 YFSETQ. This CDR3 has 15 residues. The J segment lost 1 base and the V segment lost 3 bases, leaving 6 bases of the junction unmatched. The CDR3 bases are TGCGCCAGCAGCTCCCGCCCGGGAGGCCAAGAGACCCAGTACTTC. Amino acid sequence: CASSSRPGGQETQYF. Filled out from reference TRBV5-1 and TRBJ2-5, the complete variable domain reads KAGVTQTPRYLIKTRGQQVTLSCSPISGHRSVSWYQQTPGQGLQFLFEYFSETQRNKGNFPGRFSGRQFSNSRSEMNVSTLELGDSALYLCASSSRPGGQETQYFGPGTRLLVL.

This chain connects TRBV29-1 to TRBJ2-2, with TRBD1 as a possible D gene (5 bases). The CDR3 runs 16 residues. The germline V gene has CDR1 SQVTM and CDR2 ANQGSEA. Trimming removed 7 bases from V and 5 bases from J, with 23 bases in between. CDR3 protein: CSAASVPKGSTGELFF. In DNA form, the CDR3 reads TGCAGCGCCGCGTCGGTCCCCAAGGGGTCTACCGGGGAGCTGTTTTTT.

This clone was seen only a few times. The chain recombines TRBV25-1 with TRBJ2-5; 12 bases line up with TRBD2. Per the germline V gene, CDR1 is MGHDK and CDR2 is SYGVNS. Losses at the gene ends were 6 bases for V and 4 bases for J; bases not matched to a gene: 6. The CDR3 has 15 amino acids. CDR3: CASSETSGSRETQYF. The DNA of the CDR3 is TGTGCCAGCAGCGAGACTAGCGGGAGTCGAGAGACCCAGTACTTC.

Comment on this clone: A much more abundant neighbour one base away suggests this may be a read error. The chain combines TRBV9 with TRBJ2-3; D not certain. This CDR3 contains 13 residues. Looked up from germline, CDR1 is SGDLS and CDR2 is YYNGEE. The ends were cut back, 4 bases at V and 0 bases at J, with 6 bases in the middle. CDR3 sequence reads: CASSSDSTDTQYF. CDR3 bases: TGTGCCAGCAGCTCGGACAGCACAGATACGCAGTATTTT.

The chain is built from TRBV30 and TRBJ1-3; D remains unclear. From germline, CDR1 is GTSNPN and CDR2 SVGIG (reference sequence). CDR3 size: 15 residues. V lost 8 bases and J 0 bases, leaving 17 bases between the germline ends. The CDR3 is CARSAGPFSGNTIYF. The CDR3 DNA sequence: TGTGCCCGCAGCGCTGGACCCTTCTCTGGAAACACCATATATTTT. Based on the CDR3 plus reference TRBV30 and TRBJ1-3, the full variable domain is SQTIHQWPATLVQPVGSPLSLECTVEGTSNPNLYWYRQAAGRGLQLLFYSVGIGQISSEVPQNLSASRPQDRQFILSSKKLLLSDSGFYLCARSAGPFSGNTIYFGEGSWLTVV.

This clone was detected only a few times. The chain recombines TRBV13 with TRBJ1-5; D is undetermined. Germline assignment: CDR1 PRHDT and CDR2 FYEKMQ (reference sequence). The CDR3 spans 15 residues. The ends were cut back, 4 bases at V and 0 bases at J, with 10 bases in the middle. CDR3 bases: TGTGCCAGCAGCTCCCGGGCCTTTAGCAATCAGCCCCAGCATTTT. It codes for CASSSRAFSNQPQHF. Based on the CDR3 plus reference TRBV13 and TRBJ1-5, the full variable domain is AAGVIQSPRHLIKEKRETATLKCYPIPRHDTVYWYQQGPGQDPQFLISFYEKMQSDKGSIPDRFSAQQFSDYHSELNMSSLELGDSALYFCASSSRAFSNQPQHFGDGTRLSIL.

This clone was observed at least ten times. CDR3: CASSHLPGPHGETQYF. The CDR3 DNA sequence: TGTGCCAGCAGCCACCTCCCGGGACCGCACGGGGAGACCCAGTACTTC. The chain uses TRBV7-9 and TRBJ2-5, with D possibly called TRBD1 or TRBD2 (5 bases each). With 5 bases removed from V and 5 bases from J, the gap between germline ends came to 21 bases. The CDR3 covers 16 residues. Germline values: CDR1 SEHNR, CDR2 FQNEAQ (reference sequence).

This clone turned up a few times. The rearrangement links TRBV7-2 to TRBJ1-5, with D tentatively TRBD1 (6 bases). V shed 1 base and J shed 5 bases, with 21 bases lying between them. The CDR3 is 18 amino acids. Germline V gene sequence: CDR1 SGHTA, CDR2 FQGNSA. For the CDR3, the DNA is TGTGCCAGCAGCTTAGTCTCATCGGGGGGCTTCGGGGATCAGCCCCAGCATTTT. Protein: CASSLVSSGGFGDQPQHF.

This clone was picked up a small number of times. The chain links TRBV7-9 to TRBJ1-5; TRBD1 might be the D (5 bases). Deletions cut 5 bases from V and 3 bases from J, with 14 bases between. The germline gives CDR1 SEHNR, CDR2 FQNEAQ (reference sequence). This CDR3 is built from 15 residues. As DNA, the CDR3 is TGTGCCAGCAGCCCAAGGGACGGAGTCAATCAGCCCCAGCATTTT. Its translation: CASSPRDGVNQPQHF.

The chain carries TRBV27 and TRBJ2-1, with D perhaps given as TRBD1 or TRBD2 (5 bases each). Germline CDR1 is MNHEY and CDR2 is SMNVEV (reference sequence). The CDR3 sequence is 14 residues long. V lost 5 bases and J lost 8, with 16 bases in between. The chain's CDR3 is CASSRSIGTDEQFF. The CDR3 DNA is TGTGCCAGCAGTAGAAGTATCGGGACGGATGAGCAGTTCTTC.

The chain employs TRBV5-1 and TRBJ1-1; D is undetermined. Germline lookup yields CDR1 SGHRS and CDR2 YFSETQ. V lost 5 bases to trimming and J lost 1 base, with 12 bases between them. This CDR3 has 14 amino acids. In nucleotides, the CDR3 is TGCGCCAGCAGTTATGACGGGTGGAACACTGAAGCTTTCTTT. This sequence encodes CASSYDGWNTEAFF.

This clone was counted a few times. This chain connects TRBV30 to TRBJ2-7, with TRBD1 as a possible D gene (6 bases). V lost 2 bases and J lost 0, with 14 bases in between. CDR1 and CDR2 (germline): GTSNPN, SVGIG (reference sequence). The CDR3 is 15 amino acids. The CDR3 region has the DNA TGTGCCTGGAGTCCCCAGGGGACGAGCTCCTACGAGCAGTACTTC. Translated, it gives CAWSPQGTSSYEQYF.